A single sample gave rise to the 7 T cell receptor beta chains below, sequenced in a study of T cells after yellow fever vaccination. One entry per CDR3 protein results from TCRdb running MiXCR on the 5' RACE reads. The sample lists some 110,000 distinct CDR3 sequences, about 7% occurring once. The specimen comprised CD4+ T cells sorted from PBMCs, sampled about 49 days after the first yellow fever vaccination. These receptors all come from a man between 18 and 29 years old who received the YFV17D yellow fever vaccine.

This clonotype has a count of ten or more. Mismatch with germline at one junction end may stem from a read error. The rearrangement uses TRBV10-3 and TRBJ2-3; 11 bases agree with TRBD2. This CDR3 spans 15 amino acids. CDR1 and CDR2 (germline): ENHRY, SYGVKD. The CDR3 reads CAITTSGESTDTKYF. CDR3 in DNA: TGTGCCATCACGACTAGCGGGGAGAGCACAGATACGAAGTATTTT.

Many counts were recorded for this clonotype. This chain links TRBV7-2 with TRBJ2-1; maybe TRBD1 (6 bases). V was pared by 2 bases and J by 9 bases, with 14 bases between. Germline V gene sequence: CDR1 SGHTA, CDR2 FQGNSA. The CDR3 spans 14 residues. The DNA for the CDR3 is TGTGCCAGCAGCTTATCAGGGGATTGGCGTGAGCAGTTCTTC. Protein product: CASSLSGDWREQFF. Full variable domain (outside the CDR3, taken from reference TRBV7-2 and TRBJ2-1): GAGVSQSPSNKVTEKGKDVELRCDPISGHTALYWYRQSLGQGLEFLIYFQGNSAPDKSGLPSDRFSAERTGGSVSTLTIQRTQQEDSAVYLCASSLSGDWREQFFGPGTRLTVL.

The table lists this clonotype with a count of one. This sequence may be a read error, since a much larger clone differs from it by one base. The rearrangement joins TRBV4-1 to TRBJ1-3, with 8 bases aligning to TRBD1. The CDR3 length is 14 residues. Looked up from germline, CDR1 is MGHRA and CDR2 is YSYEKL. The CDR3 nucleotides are TGCGCCAGCAGGCAAGACAGGGGCATTAACACCATATATTTT. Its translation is CASRQDRGINTIYF.

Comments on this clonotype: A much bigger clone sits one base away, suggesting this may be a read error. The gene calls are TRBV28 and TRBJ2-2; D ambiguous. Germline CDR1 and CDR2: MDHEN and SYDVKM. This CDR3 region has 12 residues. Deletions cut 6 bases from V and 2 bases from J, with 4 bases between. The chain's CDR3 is CASRLNTGELFF. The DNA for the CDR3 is TGTGCCAGCAGACTAAACACCGGGGAGCTGTTTTTT. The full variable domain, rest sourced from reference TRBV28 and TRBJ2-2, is DVKVTQSSRYLVKRTGEKVFLECVQDMDHENMFWYRQDPGLGLRLIYFSYDVKMKEKGDIPEGYSVSREKKERFSLILESASTNQTSMYLCASRLNTGELFFGEGSRLTVL.

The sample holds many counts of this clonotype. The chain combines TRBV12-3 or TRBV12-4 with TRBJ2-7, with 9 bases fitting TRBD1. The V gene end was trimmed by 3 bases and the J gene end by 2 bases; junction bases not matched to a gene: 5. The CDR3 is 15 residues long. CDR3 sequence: CASSLGQGKTYEQYV. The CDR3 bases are TGTGCCAGCAGTTTGGGACAGGGCAAAACCTACGAGCAGTACGTC.

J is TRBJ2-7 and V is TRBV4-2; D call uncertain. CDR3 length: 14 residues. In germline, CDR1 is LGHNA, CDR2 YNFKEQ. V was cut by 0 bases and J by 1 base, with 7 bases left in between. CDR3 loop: CASSQDLGSYEQYF. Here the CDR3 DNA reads TGTGCCAGCAGCCAAGATCTGGGGTCCTACGAGCAGTACTTC.

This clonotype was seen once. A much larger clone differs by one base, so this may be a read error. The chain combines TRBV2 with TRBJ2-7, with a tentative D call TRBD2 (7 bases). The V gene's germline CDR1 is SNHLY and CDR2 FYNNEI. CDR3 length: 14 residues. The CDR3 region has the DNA TGTGCCAGCAGCCCCTGGGGGGGCACCTACGAGCAGAACTTC. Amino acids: CASSPWGGTYEQNF.